Listed here is a single TCR beta chain. Its antigen is not known. V shed 5 bases and J 5 bases; nucleotides not matched to a gene: 10. Germline CDR1 SEHNR, CDR2 FQNEAQ (reference sequence). The CDR3 extends over 15 amino acids. These data come from a study of T cell responses to AZD1222 COVID-19 vaccine. Study-wide results and limits: Among AZD1222 vaccinees, only 5 to 7 were seropositive at baseline. Among the donors, most were white British and more were female, and clonal diversity was possibly underestimated.

Using immunoSEQ multiplex PCR, the repertoire was profiled, and TCRdb retains in-frame clones only, with some absent. The sample contains some 160,000 clones, roughly 92% of which appear only once. This chain uses TRBV7-9 with TRBJ1-1; 8 positions agree with TRBD1. The origin of this receptor is an adult in good health. The input for sequencing was peripheral blood, taken on day 0 of AZD1222 vaccination. The CDR3 nucleotides are TGTGCCAGCAGCGTCGAACAGGGGGTTTGGACTGAAGCTTTCTTT. It translates to CASSVEQGVWTEAFF.